These 9 T cell receptor beta chains came from one sample sequenced in a study of identifying expanded T cells in peripheral blood. Sequencing used immunoSEQ multiplex PCR; TCRdb keeps in-frame clones, though not all of them. The sample includes about 82,000 clones, around 90% seen only once; the top ten take roughly 7%. Sequenced: blood. Receptors originate from a person between 18 and 70 years old in good health.

The genes are TRBV5-6 and TRBJ1-2; D is undetermined. Trimming pared 0 bases from V and 1 base from J, leaving 4 bases between. The CDR3 runs to 13 residues. Germline-derived CDR1 and CDR2 are SGHDT and YYEEEE. CDR3 sequence reads: CASSLASNYGYTF. DNA of the CDR3: TGTGCCAGCAGCTTGGCGAGTAACTATGGCTACACCTTC.

The gene calls are TRBV7-9 and TRBJ2-6; perhaps TRBD1 as D (5 bases). The CDR3 has 16 amino acids. V lost 8 bases and J lost 0, with 14 bases in between. The germline V gene has CDR1 SEHNR and CDR2 FQNEAQ (reference sequence). This chain's CDR3 is CASAAQAVSGANVLTF. CDR3 bases: TGTGCCAGCGCCGCACAGGCGGTCTCTGGGGCCAACGTCCTGACTTTC.

As DNA, the CDR3 is TGTGCCAGCAGCTTAGATAGGGGGAGTATCGATGGCTACACCTTC. It yields the protein CASSLDRGSIDGYTF. The chain carries TRBV13 and TRBJ1-2, with D possibly being TRBD1 (6 bases). The germline V gene encodes CDR1 PRHDT and CDR2 FYEKMQ (reference sequence). There are 15 residues in the CDR3. V lost 1 base to trimming and J lost 6 bases, with 15 bases between them.

The chain carries TRBV7-2 and TRBJ1-1; TRBD1 might be the D (5 bases). CDR3 length equals 15 residues. V was cut by 4 bases and J by 4 bases, with 16 bases left in between. Germline CDR1 and CDR2: SGHTA and FQGNSA. CDR3 amino acids: CASSSPGRYFTEAFF. For the CDR3, the DNA is TGTGCCAGCAGCTCCCCGGGACGTTATTTCACTGAAGCTTTCTTT. The full variable domain, in which reference TRBV7-2 and TRBJ1-1 provide the parts outside the CDR3, is GAGVSQSPSNKVTEKGKDVELRCDPISGHTALYWYRQSLGQGLEFLIYFQGNSAPDKSGLPSDRFSAERTGGSVSTLTIQRTQQEDSAVYLCASSSPGRYFTEAFFGQGTRLTVV.

The chain combines TRBV5-1 with TRBJ2-7, with TRBD1 matching over 8 bases. Unmatched junction bases numbered 3, after V lost 5 bases and J lost 2 bases. The CDR3 covers 13 residues. Germline V gene data show CDR1 as SGHRS and CDR2 as YFSETQ. The CDR3 sequence is CASRLTGAYEQYF. The CDR3 nucleotides read TGCGCCAGCAGACTGACAGGGGCCTACGAGCAGTACTTC.

The V and J genes are TRBV6-5 and TRBJ1-5, with D perhaps matching TRBD1 (6 bases). CDR1 and CDR2 (germline): MNHEY, SVGAGI. With 6 bases removed from V and 3 bases from J, the gap between germline ends came to 15 bases. CDR3 length: 15 residues. The CDR3 nucleotides are TGTGCCAGCAGCTCTCAGGGGACGATCAATCAGCCCCAGCATTTT. Protein sequence: CASSSQGTINQPQHF.

In this sample, this clone turned up once. This chain uses TRBV7-9 with TRBJ2-2; TRBD1 agrees at 8 bases. V shed 5 bases, J shed 2 bases, and the junction held 7 bases outside the gene matches. The CDR3 covers 16 residues. The germline gives CDR1 SEHNR, CDR2 FQNEAQ (reference sequence). This chain's CDR3 is CASSRWTGTNTGELFF. CDR3 nucleotides: TGTGCCAGCAGCCGTTGGACAGGGACAAACACCGGGGAGCTGTTTTTT. Looking up the rest from reference TRBV7-9 and TRBJ2-2 gives the full variable domain: DTGVSQNPRHKITKRGQNVTFRCDPISEHNRLYWYRQTLGQGPEFLTYFQNEAQLEKSRLLSDRFSAERPKGSFSTLEIQRTEQGDSAMYLCASSRWTGTNTGELFFGEGSRLTVL.

The genes are TRBV5-5 and TRBJ2-1, with 7 bases matching TRBD1. From germline, CDR1 is SGHKS and CDR2 YYEKEE (reference sequence). The CDR3 is 13 residues long. J was trimmed by 8 bases and V by 2 bases; bases with no gene match: 4. This CDR3 reads CASSLRGRDEQFF. The CDR3 nucleotides are TGTGCCAGCAGCTTAAGGGGGCGGGATGAGCAGTTCTTC.

The chain is built from TRBV6-5 and TRBJ1-2; D is undetermined. CDR1 and CDR2 from the germline V gene are MNHEY and SVGAGI. The germline V and J ends were trimmed by 2 bases and 5 bases, with 3 bases remaining between them. The CDR3 is made up of 11 amino acids. In DNA, the CDR3 is TGTGCCAGCAGTTACGGGTATGGCTACACCTTC. Translation gives CASSYGYGYTF.